What follows is one TCR beta chain and its context. Its antigen remains unknown. The record originates from a study of T cells in Graves' hyperthyroidism and ophthalmopathy. Study conclusions and caveats: The majority of expanded thyroid clonotypes above 0.001 also appeared in blood.

Amplified TCR beta CDR3 regions came from RNA transcripts. The HTBI primer set served for first-round RT-PCR of the TCR CDR3. TCRdb reprocessed the multiplex PCR reads with MiXCR, giving one entry per CDR3 protein. The table lists 550,000 to 600,000 distinct CDR3 sequences, approximately 15% of them singletons. The CDR3 extends over 15 amino acids. The V gene end was trimmed by 3 bases and the J gene end by 2 bases; junction bases not matched to a gene: 3. Per the germline V gene, CDR1 is KGHDR and CDR2 is SFDVKD. The definition of stable Graves' hyperthyroidism was no ophthalmopathy progression within 18 months. The PBMCs had their origin in approximately 10 ml of fresh peripheral blood.

The TCR was taken from a woman aged 18-29 years with Graves' hyperthyroidism. Sequencing was performed on blood. The chain uses TRBV24-1 and TRBJ1-1, with TRBD1 matching 9 bases. The chain's CDR3 is CATSDPTGGNTEAFF. The CDR3, as DNA: TGTGCCACCAGTGATCCAACAGGGGGCAACACTGAAGCTTTCTTT.